The sequence of this T cell receptor (beta chain) was determined in a study of control samples from healthy donors and cancer patients. V dropped 5 bases and J dropped 1 base, with 10 bases sitting between them. Looked up from germline, CDR1 is KGHDR and CDR2 is SFDVKD. This CDR3 contains 14 residues. Profiling relied on immunoSEQ multiplex PCR, and the TCRdb table lists in-frame clones only, not all of them. This repertoire shows some 140,000 clones, about 94% found once; its top ten account for approximately 6.1%. Sequencing was done on a sample of blood. This sequence joins TRBV24-1 and TRBJ1-2; no clear D gene. The sequence was collected from a man in his forties in good health. The CDR3 nucleotides read TGTGCCACCAGTGTTGGGCGGTTTAACTATGGCTACACCTTC. It encodes CATSVGRFNYGYTF.